What follows is one T cell receptor beta chain and its context. Its antigen remains unknown. These data belong to a study of siplizumab effects on memory and regulatory T cells. Study outcomes and limitations: Naive T cells, seemingly more diverse than memory cells, seemed major alloresponse contributors. It was not possible to assign a naive or memory phenotype to roughly 80-95% of proliferating CD4+ or CD8+ clones.

The V gene's germline CDR1 is KGHSH and CDR2 LQKENI. The CDR3 length is 15 residues. V gave up 1 base and J gave up 1 base, with 7 bases separating them. Clones were sequenced by immunoSEQ multiplex PCR, and TCRdb holds only the in-frame ones, with some missing. The table lists under 140,000 clones, around 90% of them singletons. This TCR was recovered from a human donor in good health. Material: CD4+ T cells sorted from blood. J is TRBJ2-2 and V is TRBV18; D remains ambiguous. CDR3 loop: CASSPRSQNTGELFF. The DNA of the CDR3 is TGTGCCAGCTCACCACGGAGCCAGAACACCGGGGAGCTGTTTTTT.